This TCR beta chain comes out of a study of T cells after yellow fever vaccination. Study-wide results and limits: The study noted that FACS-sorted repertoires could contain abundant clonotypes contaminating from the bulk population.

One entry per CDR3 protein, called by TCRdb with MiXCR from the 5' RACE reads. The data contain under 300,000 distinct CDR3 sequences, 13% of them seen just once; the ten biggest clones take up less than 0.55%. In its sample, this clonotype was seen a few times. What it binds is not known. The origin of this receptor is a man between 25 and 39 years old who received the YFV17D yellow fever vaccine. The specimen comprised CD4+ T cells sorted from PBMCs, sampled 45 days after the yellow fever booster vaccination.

This CDR3 is CSARQLSGTLSNQPQHF. The DNA of the CDR3 is TGCAGTGCTAGACAACTTTCCGGGACACTTAGCAATCAGCCCCAGCATTTT. The chain uses TRBV20-1 and TRBJ1-5; weak D call: TRBD1 (6 bases). Germline values: CDR1 DFQATT, CDR2 SNEGSKA (reference sequence). This CDR3 is 17 amino acids long. Trimming left V 2 bases short and J 0 bases short, with 17 bases between.